The 18 T cell receptor beta chains reported below all come from one sample, sequenced in a study of CD8+CD57+ T cells in acquired aplastic anemia. Genomic DNA served as template for TCR beta VDJ and CDR3 profiling. TCRdb called the reads again in MiXCR, with one record for every CDR3 protein. The sample holds under 250,000 distinct CDR3 sequences, 34% seen once. The specimen sequenced was sorted CD4+, CD8+, or CD8+CD57+ T cells (not recorded which) from PBMCs. The origin of the receptors is a human donor in good health, serving as a control.

This clonotype was seen a few times. The CDR3 loop reads CASSFRSGASSYNEQFF. The CDR3 nucleotides read TGTGCCAGCAGCTTCCGCAGCGGGGCCAGCTCCTACAATGAGCAGTTCTTC. The chain employs TRBV7-9 and TRBJ2-1, with 7 bases fitting TRBD2. This CDR3 has 17 residues. V lost 3 bases, J lost 0 bases, and 8 bases stayed unmatched. CDR1 SEHNR and CDR2 FQNEAQ come from the germline V gene (reference sequence).

V is TRBV5-1 and J is TRBJ2-1; no clear D gene. The CDR3 extends over 16 amino acids. Germline-derived CDR1 and CDR2 are SGHRS and YFSETQ. Trimming removed 0 bases at V and 5 bases at J, with 15 bases between. This CDR3 reads CASSLVAALINNEQFF. The CDR3 DNA is TGCGCCAGCAGCTTGGTGGCTGCGCTAATCAACAATGAGCAGTTCTTC.

This clonotype came up many times. The V call is TRBV5-1, the J call TRBJ1-3; D is undetermined. Germline V gene data show CDR1 as SGHRS and CDR2 as YFSETQ. This CDR3 has 13 amino acids. V was pared by 0 bases and J by 1 base, with 2 bases between. The CDR3 DNA reads as TGCGCCAGCAGCTTGGAGTCTGGAAACACCATATATTTT. Encoded protein: CASSLESGNTIYF.

This clonotype was counted at least ten times. The V call is TRBV10-3, the J call TRBJ2-2; 8 positions match TRBD2. Unmatched junction bases numbered 11, after V lost 6 bases and J lost 2 bases. CDR1 ENHRY and CDR2 SYGVKD come from the germline V gene. The CDR3 consists of 17 residues. The CDR3 DNA is TGTGCCATCAGCACCACAGCGGGGGAGCTCAACACCGGGGAGCTGTTTTTT. It codes for CAISTTAGELNTGELFF.

The table lists this clonotype with a few counts. V and J are TRBV7-9 and TRBJ2-7; TRBD1 matches at 9 bases. The germline V gene encodes CDR1 SEHNR and CDR2 FQNEAQ (reference sequence). CDR3 length equals 15 residues. J lost 4 bases, V lost 1 base, and 5 bases had no gene match. The CDR3 bases are TGTGCCAGCAGCTTAGGAGGACAGGGGAGATACGAGCAGTACTTC. Amino acids: CASSLGGQGRYEQYF.

This clonotype was counted a few times. The conserved phenylalanine or tryptophan is not found at the CDR3 terminus, so this likely reflects a read error. The gene calls are TRBV10-3 and TRBJ2-5; 9 bases map to TRBD1. The germline gives CDR1 ENHRY, CDR2 SYGVKD. The CDR3 runs 15 residues. The ends lost 6 bases at V and 9 bases at J; junction bases unmatched: 14. The chain's CDR3 is CAISPSGQGGEAQYS. The CDR3 DNA sequence: TGTGCCATCAGCCCCTCGGGACAGGGTGGGGAGGCCCAGTACTCC.

This clonotype was seen only a few times. V usage is TRBV30 and J usage is TRBJ1-1; 10 bases are a match to TRBD1. There are 13 residues in the CDR3. From germline, CDR1 is GTSNPN and CDR2 SVGIG (reference sequence). The V gene end was trimmed by 6 bases and the J gene end by 5 bases; junction bases not matched to a gene: 6. Here the CDR3 reads CACRQGARTEAFF. The CDR3 nucleotides are TGTGCCTGCCGACAGGGGGCGCGTACTGAAGCTTTCTTT.

This clonotype was seen ten or more times. The rearrangement uses TRBV15 and TRBJ2-1; 7 bases agree with TRBD2. The V gene's germline CDR1 is LNHNV and CDR2 YYDKDF (reference sequence). V was clipped by 5 bases and J by 1 base; unmatched bases: 17. CDR3 length: 19 residues. CDR3: CATSGTGTGGSNSYNEQFF. CDR3 in DNA: TGTGCCACCAGCGGTACCGGGACGGGAGGTTCTAATTCCTACAATGAGCAGTTCTTC. Full variable domain (outside the CDR3, taken from reference TRBV15 and TRBJ2-1): DAMVIQNPRYQVTQFGKPVTLSCSQTLNHNVMYWYQQKSSQAPKLLFHYYDKDFNNEADTPDNFQSRRPNTSFCFLDIRSPGLGDTAMYLCATSGTGTGGSNSYNEQFFGPGTRLTVL.

There are many counts of this clonotype. The CDR3 nucleotides read TGTGCCAGTAGTAAACAGGGGCTTAGCAATCAGCCCCAGCATTTT. Translation gives CASSKQGLSNQPQHF. This rearrangement joins TRBV19 to TRBJ1-5; 7 bases are shared with TRBD1. Germline CDR1 is LNHDA and CDR2 is SQIVND (reference sequence). With V trimmed by 4 bases and J by 0 bases, 3 bases remained unmatched. This CDR3 spans 15 amino acids.

This chain links TRBV6-1 with TRBJ2-3, with a tentative D call TRBD1 (7 bases). With 2 bases removed from V and 7 bases from J, the gap between germline ends came to 16 bases. The CDR3 spans 15 residues. Per the germline V gene, CDR1 is MNHNS and CDR2 is SASEGT. The CDR3 nucleotides read TGTGCCAGCAGTGAATCGGCAGGGGGGTTGTATACGCAGTATTTT. This translates into CASSESAGGLYTQYF.

The chain recombines TRBV4-2 with TRBJ2-1; D is uncertain. The V end lost 1 base, the J end lost 6 bases, and 10 bases lay between the germline ends. This CDR3 has 14 residues. Germline CDR1 is LGHNA and CDR2 is YNFKEQ. CDR3: CASSQVPQFNEQFF. As DNA, the CDR3 is TGTGCCAGCAGCCAAGTCCCACAATTCAATGAGCAGTTCTTC.

V usage is TRBV25-1 and J usage is TRBJ2-1; 13 nucleotides line up with TRBD2. Germline assignment: CDR1 MGHDK and CDR2 SYGVNS. V lost 3 bases and J lost 9; bases outside the gene matches: 11. The CDR3 loop spans 17 amino acids. CDR3 sequence (DNA): TGTGCCAGCAGTGATCGAACTAGCGGGGGGGCTAAGTGTGAGCAGTTCTTC. It codes for CASSDRTSGGAKCEQFF.

The chain combines TRBV5-6 with TRBJ2-7; TRBD1 is a possible D gene (6 bases). Germline CDR1 is SGHDT and CDR2 is YYEEEE. CDR3 length equals 13 residues. The V and J ends lost 7 bases and 8 bases respectively, with 19 bases between them. CDR3 protein: CASRPGTSRKQYF. The CDR3 region has the DNA TGTGCCAGCCGACCCGGGACAAGTCGCAAGCAGTACTTC. The variable domain in full, completed from reference TRBV5-6 and TRBJ2-7, reads DAGVTQSPTHLIKTRGQQVTLRCSPKSGHDTVSWYQQALGQGPQFIFQYYEEEERQRGNFPDRFSGHQFPNYSSELNVNALLLGDSALYLCASRPGTSRKQYFGPGTRLTVT.

There are a few counts of this clonotype. The chain joins TRBV7-3 to TRBJ1-5; no clear D gene. The germline gives CDR1 SGHTA, CDR2 FQGTGA. The CDR3 length is 13 residues. The germline V and J ends were trimmed by 3 bases and 7 bases, with 10 bases remaining between them. CDR3 region: CASSLGRGQPQHF. CDR3 in DNA: TGTGCCAGCAGCTTGGGAAGAGGACAGCCCCAGCATTTT.

This clonotype was found a few times. The genes are TRBV18 and TRBJ1-2; D remains ambiguous. Germline loops: CDR1 KGHSH, CDR2 LQKENI. The CDR3 loop spans 15 amino acids. The V end was cut by 3 bases, the J end by 5 bases, with 16 bases between. The CDR3 DNA follows: TGTGCCAGCTCACCTGCCTCGGGCCCGGGGTATGGCTACACCTTC. It yields the protein CASSPASGPGYGYTF.

The chain joins TRBV9 to TRBJ2-2; D unclear. CDR3 length: 15 amino acids. Per the germline V gene, CDR1 is SGDLS and CDR2 is YYNGEE. V lost 5 bases and J 1 base, leaving 12 bases between the germline ends. This chain's CDR3 is CASSPRAGNTGELFF. The CDR3 DNA reads as TGTGCCAGCAGTCCACGGGCCGGGAACACCGGGGAGCTGTTTTTT.

The chain is built from TRBV19 and TRBJ1-1, with D uncertain. The CDR3 covers 15 residues. Trimming cost V 3 bases and J 2 bases, with 13 bases left between them. The germline CDR1 and CDR2 sequences are LNHDA and SQIVND (reference sequence). For the CDR3, the DNA is TGTGCCAGTAGTATCGTTGGGCTTCCAAACACTGAAGCTTTCTTT. Its translation is CASSIVGLPNTEAFF.

The rearrangement links TRBV2 to TRBJ2-7, with a tentative D call TRBD1 (6 bases). V lost 6 bases and J lost 5, with 11 bases in between. The CDR3 has 12 amino acids. Germline-derived CDR1 and CDR2 are SNHLY and FYNNEI. CDR3 amino acids: CASRLTGNEQYF. The CDR3 coding sequence is TGTGCCAGCAGACTCACAGGGAACGAGCAGTACTTC.